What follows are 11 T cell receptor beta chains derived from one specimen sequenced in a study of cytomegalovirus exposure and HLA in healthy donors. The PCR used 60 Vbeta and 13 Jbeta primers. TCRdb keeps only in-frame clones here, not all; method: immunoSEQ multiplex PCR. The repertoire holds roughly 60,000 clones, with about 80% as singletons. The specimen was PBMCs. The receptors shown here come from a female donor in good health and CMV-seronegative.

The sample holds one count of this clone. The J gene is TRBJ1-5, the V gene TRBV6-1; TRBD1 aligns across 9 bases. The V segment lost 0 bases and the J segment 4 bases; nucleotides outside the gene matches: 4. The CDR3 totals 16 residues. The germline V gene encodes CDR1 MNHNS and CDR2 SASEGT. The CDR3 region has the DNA TGTGCCAGCAGTGAAGCTCAGGGGACAGGGAATCAGCCCCAGCATTTT. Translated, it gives CASSEAQGTGNQPQHF.

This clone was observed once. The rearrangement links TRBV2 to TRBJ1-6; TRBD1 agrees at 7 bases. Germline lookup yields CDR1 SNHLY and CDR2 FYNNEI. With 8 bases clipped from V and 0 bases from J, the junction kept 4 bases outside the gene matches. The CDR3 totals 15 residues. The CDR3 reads CASSTGSSYNSPLHF. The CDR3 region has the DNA TGTGCCAGCTCGACAGGGAGCTCCTATAATTCACCCCTCCACTTT.

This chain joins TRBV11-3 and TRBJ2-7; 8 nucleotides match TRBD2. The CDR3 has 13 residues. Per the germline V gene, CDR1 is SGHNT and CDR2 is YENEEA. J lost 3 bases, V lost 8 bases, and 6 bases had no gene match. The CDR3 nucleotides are TGTGCCAGCTCAGAACGGGGGGGCTACGAGCAGTACTTC. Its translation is CASSERGGYEQYF. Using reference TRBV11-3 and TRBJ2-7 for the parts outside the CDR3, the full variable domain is EAGVVQSPRYKIIEKKQPVAFWCNPISGHNTLYWYLQNLGQGPELLIRYENEEAVDDSQLPKDRFSAERLKGVDSTLKIQPAELGDSAVYLCASSERGGYEQYFGPGTRLTVT.

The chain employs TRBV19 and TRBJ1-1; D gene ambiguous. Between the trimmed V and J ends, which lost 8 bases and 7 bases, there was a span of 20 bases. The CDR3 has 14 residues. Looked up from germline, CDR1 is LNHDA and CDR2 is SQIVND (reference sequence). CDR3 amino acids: CASEREQVGDEAFF. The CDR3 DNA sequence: TGTGCCAGTGAGAGGGAACAAGTCGGGGATGAAGCTTTCTTT.

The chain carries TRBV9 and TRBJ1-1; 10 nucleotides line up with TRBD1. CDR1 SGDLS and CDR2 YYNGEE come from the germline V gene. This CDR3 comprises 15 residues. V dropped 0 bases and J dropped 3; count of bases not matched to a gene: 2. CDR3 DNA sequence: TGTGCCAGCAGCGTAGTGGACAGGGGGGACACTGAAGCTTTCTTT. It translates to CASSVVDRGDTEAFF.

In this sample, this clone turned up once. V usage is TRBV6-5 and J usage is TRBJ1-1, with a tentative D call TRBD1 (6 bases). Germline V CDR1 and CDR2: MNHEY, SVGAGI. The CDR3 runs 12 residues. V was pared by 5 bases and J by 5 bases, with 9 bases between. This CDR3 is CASSPGVTEAFF. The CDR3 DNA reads TGTGCCAGCAGTCCAGGGGTTACTGAAGCTTTCTTT.

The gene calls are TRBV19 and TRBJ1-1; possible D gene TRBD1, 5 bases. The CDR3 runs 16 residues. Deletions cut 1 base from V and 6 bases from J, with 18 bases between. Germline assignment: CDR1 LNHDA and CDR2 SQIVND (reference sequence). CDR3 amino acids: CASSIGLGQQYAEAFF. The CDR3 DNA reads TGTGCCAGTAGTATAGGTTTGGGGCAGCAATACGCTGAAGCTTTCTTT.

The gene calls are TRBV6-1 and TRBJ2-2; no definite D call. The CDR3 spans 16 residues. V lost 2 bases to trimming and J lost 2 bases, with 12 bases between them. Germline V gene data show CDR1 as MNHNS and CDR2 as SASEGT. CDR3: CASSEFWAPNTGELFF. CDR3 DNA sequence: TGTGCCAGCAGTGAATTCTGGGCCCCCAACACCGGGGAGCTGTTTTTT.

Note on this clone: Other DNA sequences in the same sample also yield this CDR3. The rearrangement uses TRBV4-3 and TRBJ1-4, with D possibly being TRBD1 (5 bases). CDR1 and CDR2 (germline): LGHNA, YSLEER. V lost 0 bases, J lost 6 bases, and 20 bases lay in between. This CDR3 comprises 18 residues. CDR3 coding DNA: TGCGCCAGCAGCCAAGATGCGACGGGGGGTAGAACGGATGAAAAACTGTTTTTT. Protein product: CASSQDATGGRTDEKLFF.

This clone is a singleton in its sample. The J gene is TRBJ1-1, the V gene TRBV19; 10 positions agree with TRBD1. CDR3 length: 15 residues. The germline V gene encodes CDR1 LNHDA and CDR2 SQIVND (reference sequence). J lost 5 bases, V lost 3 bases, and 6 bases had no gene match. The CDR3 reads CASSMTGQGRTEAFF. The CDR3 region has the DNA TGTGCCAGTAGTATGACGGGACAGGGGAGAACTGAAGCTTTCTTT.

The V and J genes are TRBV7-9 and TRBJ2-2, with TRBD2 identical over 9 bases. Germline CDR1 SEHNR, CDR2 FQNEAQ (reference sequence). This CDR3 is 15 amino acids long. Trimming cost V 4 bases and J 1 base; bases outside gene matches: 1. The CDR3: CASSYSGGNTGELFF. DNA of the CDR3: TGTGCCAGCAGCTATAGCGGGGGGAACACCGGGGAGCTGTTTTTT.